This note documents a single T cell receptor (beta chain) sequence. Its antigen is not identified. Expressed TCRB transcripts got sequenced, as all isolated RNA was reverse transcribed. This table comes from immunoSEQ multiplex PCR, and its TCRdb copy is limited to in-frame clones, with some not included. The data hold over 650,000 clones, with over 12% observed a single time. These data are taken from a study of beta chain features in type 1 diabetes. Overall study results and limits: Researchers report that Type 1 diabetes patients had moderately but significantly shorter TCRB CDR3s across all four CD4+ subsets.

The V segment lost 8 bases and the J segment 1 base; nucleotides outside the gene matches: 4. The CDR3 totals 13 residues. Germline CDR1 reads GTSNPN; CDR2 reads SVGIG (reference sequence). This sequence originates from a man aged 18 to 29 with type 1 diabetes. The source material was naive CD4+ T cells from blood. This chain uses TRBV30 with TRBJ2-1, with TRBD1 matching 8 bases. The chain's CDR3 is CARDRGSYNEQFF. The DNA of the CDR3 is TGTGCCCGAGACAGGGGTTCCTACAATGAGCAGTTCTTC. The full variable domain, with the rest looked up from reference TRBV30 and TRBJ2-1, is SQTIHQWPATLVQPVGSPLSLECTVEGTSNPNLYWYRQAAGRGLQLLFYSVGIGQISSEVPQNLSASRPQDRQFILSSKKLLLSDSGFYLCARDRGSYNEQFFGPGTRLTVL.